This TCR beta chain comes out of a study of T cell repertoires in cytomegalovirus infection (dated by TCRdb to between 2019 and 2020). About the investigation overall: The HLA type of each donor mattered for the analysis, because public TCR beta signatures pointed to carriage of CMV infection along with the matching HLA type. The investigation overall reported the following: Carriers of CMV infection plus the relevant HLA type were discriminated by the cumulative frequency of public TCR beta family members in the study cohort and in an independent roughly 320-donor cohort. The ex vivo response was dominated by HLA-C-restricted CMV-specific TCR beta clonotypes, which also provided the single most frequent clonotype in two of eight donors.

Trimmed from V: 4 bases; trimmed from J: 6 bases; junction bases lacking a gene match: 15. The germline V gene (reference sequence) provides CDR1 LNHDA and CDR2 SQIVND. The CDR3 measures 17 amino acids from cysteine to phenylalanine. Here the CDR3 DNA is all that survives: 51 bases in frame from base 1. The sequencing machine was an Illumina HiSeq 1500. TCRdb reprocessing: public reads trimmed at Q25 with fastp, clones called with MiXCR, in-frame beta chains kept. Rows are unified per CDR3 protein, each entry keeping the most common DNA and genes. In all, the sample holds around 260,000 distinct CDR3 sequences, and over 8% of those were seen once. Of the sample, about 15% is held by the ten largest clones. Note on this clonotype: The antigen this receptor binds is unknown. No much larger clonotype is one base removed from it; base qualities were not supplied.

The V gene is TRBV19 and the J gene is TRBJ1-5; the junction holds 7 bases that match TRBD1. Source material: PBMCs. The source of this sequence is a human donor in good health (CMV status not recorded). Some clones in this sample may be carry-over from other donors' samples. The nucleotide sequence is TGTGCCAGTAGTAAGCGACAGGGACCGTTTCGCGGTCAGCCCCAGCATTTT. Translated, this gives CASSKRQGPFRGQPQHF.